The subject of this entry is one T cell receptor (beta chain). The target antigen is unknown. The data were taken from a study of shared clonotypes between healthy human individuals. Germline CDR1 reads SGHRS; CDR2 reads YFSETQ. The CDR3 totals 15 residues. The junction had 6 bases not matched to a gene; V was cut back by 1 base and J by 5 bases. TCRdb's table, derived via immunoSEQ multiplex PCR, lists solely in-frame clones and lacks some. Here the sample spans about 2.4 million clones, roughly 93% being singletons. Study conclusions and caveats: Clonotypes shared by all four sorted-subset donors had higher generation probabilities than non-shared clonotypes.

The sequence derives from a young man in good health. Some clones in this sample may be carry-over from other donors' samples. This sequence joins TRBV5-1 and TRBJ2-1; 7 bases line up with TRBD2. Sequencing was carried out using naive CD4+ T cells from PBMCs. Subset specified: CD45RA+ positively selected. The CDR3 bases are TGCGCCAGCAGCTTGTTCGCGGGAGCTAACAATGAGCAGTTCTTC. Encoded protein: CASSLFAGANNEQFF. Using reference TRBV5-1 and TRBJ2-1 for the parts outside the CDR3, the full variable domain is KAGVTQTPRYLIKTRGQQVTLSCSPISGHRSVSWYQQTPGQGLQFLFEYFSETQRNKGNFPGRFSGRQFSNSRSEMNVSTLELGDSALYLCASSLFAGANNEQFFGPGTRLTVL.